These 3 T cell receptor beta chains were all obtained from the same sample, sequenced in a study of T cell clonality in common variable immunodeficiency. Sequenced by immunoSEQ multiplex PCR; TCRdb stores in-frame clones only, minus some. The sample yields approximately 44,000 clones, without any singletons. The specimen sequenced was peripheral blood mononuclear cells. These receptors all come from a person between 18 and 75 years old in good health.

Concerning this clone: The read halts 3 residues ahead of the CDR3 end, with the missing end drawn from the germline J gene. The rearrangement links TRBV7-8 to TRBJ2-2; D may be TRBD2 (7 bases). Germline loops: CDR1 SGHVS, CDR2 FQNEAQ. This CDR3 comprises 15 residues. The covered CDR3 bases are TGTGCCAGCAGCTTAGGGGGGGGCTCTAATGAAAAG. Protein sequence: CASSLGGGSNEK. The CDR3, in full, reads CASSLGGGSNEKLFF. Full variable domain (missing parts from reference TRBV7-8 and TRBJ2-2): GAGVSQSPRYKVAKRGQDVALRCDPISGHVSLFWYQQALGQGPEFLTYFQNEAQLDKSGLPSDRFFAERPEGSVSTLKIQRTQQEDSAVYLCASSLGGGSNEKLFFGEGSRLTVL.

This clone appeared many times. The read ends 3 residues before the CDR3 terminus; that terminus is restored from the germline J gene. The chain carries TRBV19 and TRBJ1-2; a weak D match, TRBD1 (5 bases). Germline CDR1 is LNHDA and CDR2 is SQIVND (reference sequence). The CDR3 is 15 residues long. V was cut by 5 bases and J by 2 bases, with 15 bases left in between. The CDR3 here is CASSYAGNVNYGYTF. CDR3 DNA, as far as it was read: TGTGCCAGTAGTTACGCAGGGAACGTGAACTATGGC.

The sample holds many counts of this clone. With the read ending 3 residues before the CDR3 end, the germline J gene is used to fill in that end. The rearrangement joins TRBV5-6 to TRBJ2-1, with TRBD1 as a possible D gene (6 bases). Germline V gene sequence: CDR1 SGHDT, CDR2 YYEEEE. Trimming cost V 2 bases and J 2 bases, with 8 bases left between them. The CDR3 sequence is 14 residues long. CDR3 bases read: TGTGCCAGCAGCTTAGGGACAACCTACAATGAG. Its protein product is CASSLGTTYNE. The full CDR3 protein is CASSLGTTYNEQFF.